This T cell receptor (beta chain) was documented in a study of blood T cell repertoires in COVID-19. This clone appeared a few times. The length of the CDR3 is 16 residues. V lost 3 bases to trimming and J lost 1 base, with 12 bases between them. Germline V lookup: CDR1 KGHDR, CDR2 SFDVKD. Libraries were prepared by immunoSEQ multiplex PCR; TCRdb keeps only in-frame clonotypes and omits some of them. The sample consists of roughly 200,000 clones, roughly 76% of them appearing once. The chain recombines TRBV24-1 with TRBJ1-5, with D maybe TRBD1 (6 bases). This clonotype originated in a woman in her 40s with COVID-19, enrolled during active disease. The sequencing sample was made of peripheral blood. CDR3 sequence reads: CATSDRGQPSNQPQHF. CDR3 coding DNA: TGTGCCACCAGTGATCGAGGACAGCCCAGCAATCAGCCCCAGCATTTT.